Shown below are 26 T cell receptor beta chains from a single sample sequenced in a study of T-cell memory formation after mild COVID-19. TCRdb re-called the 5' RACE reads with MiXCR, one entry per CDR3 protein. The table includes around 110,000 distinct CDR3 sequences, around 12% detected once. The sample consisted of PBMCs or a T cell subset sorted from them (not recorded which). Source of these receptors: an adult woman who had mild COVID-19 (a few samples of this study predate the infection). Cell type and time point are not known.

The chain uses TRBV20-1 and TRBJ2-7; 8 bases align to TRBD2. The CDR3 is 15 residues long. CDR1 and CDR2 from the germline V gene are DFQATT and SNEGSKA (reference sequence). J lost 4 bases, V lost 0 bases, and 8 bases had no gene match. In DNA, the CDR3 is TGCAGTGCTAGAGAGAGTAGCGGGAATCGGTACGAGCAGTACTTC. Its translation is CSARESSGNRYEQYF.

This clonotype was seen only a few times. The rearrangement joins TRBV30 to TRBJ2-5, with a tentative D call TRBD2 (5 bases). CDR3 length equals 12 residues. Germline values: CDR1 GTSNPN, CDR2 SVGIG (reference sequence). Trimming took off 1 base at V and 7 bases at J, with 10 bases between the two ends. The CDR3, as DNA: TGTGCCTGGAGTGCGGAGGTAGCGACCCAGTACTTC. It specifies CAWSAEVATQYF.

This clonotype was observed a few times. This chain uses TRBV3-1 with TRBJ1-4; the match to TRBD1 covers 8 bases. After removal of 0 bases from V and 6 bases from J, the junction contained 6 bases not matched to a gene. This CDR3 spans 16 amino acids. CDR1 LGHDT and CDR2 YNNKEL come from the germline V gene (reference sequence). Here the CDR3 reads CASSQDWTGIDEKLFF. CDR3 DNA: TGTGCCAGCAGCCAAGATTGGACAGGGATTGATGAAAAACTGTTTTTT.

J is TRBJ2-7 and V is TRBV7-9, with TRBD2 identical over 7 bases. V lost 2 bases to trimming and J lost 3 bases; unmatched junction nucleotides: 7. The CDR3 is 15 residues long. Germline CDR1 is SEHNR and CDR2 is FQNEAQ (reference sequence). The CDR3 DNA reads as TGTGCCAGCAGCTTAATGCAGCGGGATATCTACGAGCAGTACTTC. Its translation: CASSLMQRDIYEQYF.

The chain carries TRBV5-6 and TRBJ2-1, with 9 nucleotides matching TRBD2. CDR1 SGHDT and CDR2 YYEEEE come from the germline V gene. The V segment lost 4 bases and the J segment 6 bases; nucleotides outside the gene matches: 14. This CDR3 has 17 residues. Here the CDR3 DNA reads TGTGCCAGCAGCCCGCTCCTGGTTGCGGGGGGGAGCAATGAGCAGTTCTTC. It encodes CASSPLLVAGGSNEQFF. Filled out from reference TRBV5-6 and TRBJ2-1, the complete variable domain reads DAGVTQSPTHLIKTRGQQVTLRCSPKSGHDTVSWYQQALGQGPQFIFQYYEEEERQRGNFPDRFSGHQFPNYSSELNVNALLLGDSALYLCASSPLLVAGGSNEQFFGPGTRLTVL.

This clonotype was seen repeatedly, ten times or more. The rearrangement uses TRBV4-1 and TRBJ2-7; no clear D. The V and J ends lost 0 bases and 6 bases respectively, with 6 bases between them. CDR3 size: 12 residues. Per the germline V gene, CDR1 is MGHRA and CDR2 is YSYEKL. In nucleotides, the CDR3 is TGCGCCAGCAGCCAAGATGGAAGCGAGCAGTACTTC. This sequence encodes CASSQDGSEQYF.

The V gene is TRBV7-9, the J gene TRBJ2-1; D tentatively fits TRBD1 or TRBD2 (5 bases each). This CDR3 is 14 amino acids long. Trimming took off 5 bases at V and 6 bases at J, with 14 bases between the two ends. Germline assignment: CDR1 SEHNR and CDR2 FQNEAQ (reference sequence). As DNA, the CDR3 is TGTGCCAGCAGCCATCCGGGACCAGGCAATGAGCAGTTCTTC. This encodes CASSHPGPGNEQFF.

Only a few counts were recorded for this clonotype. This CDR3 reads CASIGGSTDTQYF. The CDR3 DNA is TGTGCCAGCATAGGAGGGAGCACAGATACGCAGTATTTT. V is TRBV7-9 and J is TRBJ2-3; possible D gene TRBD2, 6 bases. CDR1 and CDR2 (germline): SEHNR, FQNEAQ (reference sequence). The CDR3 is made up of 13 amino acids. Trimming cost V 7 bases and J 0 bases, with 8 bases left between them.

This chain joins TRBV7-8 and TRBJ2-1, with 12 bases identical to TRBD1. The CDR3 is 16 residues long. CDR1 is SGHVS, CDR2 FQNEAQ, per germline. Trimming removed 5 bases from V and 8 bases from J; junction bases left unmatched: 10. The CDR3 DNA follows: TGTGCCAGCAGCCCGCCACGAGGGACAGGGGGCCATGAGCAGTTCTTC. This codes for CASSPPRGTGGHEQFF.

Points on this clonotype: A read error is possible here, since a much larger clone lies one base away. This chain uses TRBV29-1 with TRBJ2-7; TRBD2 is a possible D gene (5 bases). This CDR3 has 13 residues. Germline assignment: CDR1 SQVTM and CDR2 ANQGSEA. V was pared by 5 bases and J by 4 bases, with 15 bases between. The CDR3 region has the DNA TGCAGCGTTCAAGGAGGATCCAAGTACGAGCAGTACTTC. Translating it yields CSVQGGSKYEQYF.

The sample holds a few counts of this clonotype. The chain uses TRBV5-4 and TRBJ2-1; D not certain. The CDR3 runs to 13 residues. Trimming took 0 bases from V and 6 from J, leaving 7 bases between them. Germline V lookup: CDR1 SGHNT, CDR2 YYREEE (reference sequence). This CDR3 reads CASSLGGINEQFF. The CDR3 nucleotides read TGTGCCAGCAGCTTGGGAGGTATCAATGAGCAGTTCTTC.

V and J are TRBV6-2 or TRBV6-3 and TRBJ2-7; TRBD1 is a possible D gene (5 bases). Germline lookup yields CDR1 MNHEY and CDR2 SVGEGT. There are 13 residues in the CDR3. Trimming stripped 2 bases from V and 3 bases from J, with 8 bases between. The CDR3: CASSYGQNYEQYF. CDR3 DNA: TGTGCCAGCAGTTACGGACAAAACTACGAGCAGTACTTC.

This clonotype was counted between two and nine times. The chain has TRBV7-6 and TRBJ1-5; no clear D. Deletions cut 0 bases from V and 2 bases from J, with 8 bases between. The CDR3 covers 15 residues. CDR1 is SGHVS and CDR2 is FNYEAQ in the germline V gene. CDR3 DNA: TGTGCCAGCAGCTTAGCAGAATATGGCAATCAGCCCCAGCATTTT. It codes for CASSLAEYGNQPQHF.

This sequence joins TRBV7-9 and TRBJ1-1; the D gene is possibly TRBD1 (6 bases). Trimming stripped 4 bases from V and 2 bases from J, with 14 bases between. Per germline, CDR1 SEHNR and CDR2 FQNEAQ (reference sequence). There are 15 residues in the CDR3. Written as DNA, the CDR3 is TGTGCCAGCAGCTCTATGACGGGGGCCAACACTGAAGCTTTCTTT. As protein: CASSSMTGANTEAFF.

This clonotype has more than one count but fewer than ten. V and J are TRBV7-6 and TRBJ1-3; D not resolved. V was shortened by 0 bases and J by 1 base, with 13 bases between the two germline ends. The germline CDR1 and CDR2 sequences are SGHVS and FNYEAQ. CDR3 length equals 17 residues. DNA of the CDR3: TGTGCCAGCAGCTTAGCAGGGATACCTACATCTGGAAACACCATATATTTT. This gives the protein CASSLAGIPTSGNTIYF.

This clonotype occurred a few times. This chain joins TRBV7-9 and TRBJ2-2; D is uncertain. V was cut by 5 bases and J by 0 bases, with 13 bases left in between. This CDR3 has 16 amino acids. Germline V gives CDR1 SEHNR, CDR2 FQNEAQ (reference sequence). In nucleotides, the CDR3 is TGTGCCAGCAGCCCACGCGTGTCTGCGAACACCGGGGAGCTGTTTTTT. It encodes CASSPRVSANTGELFF.

This clonotype was seen repeatedly, ten times or more. The CDR3 is CASSADRAPYEQYF. The CDR3 coding sequence is TGTGCCAGCAGTGCCGACAGGGCCCCCTACGAGCAGTACTTC. This chain joins TRBV6-1 and TRBJ2-7, with 7 bases identical to TRBD1. After removal of 4 bases from V and 2 bases from J, the junction contained 5 bases not matched to a gene. Germline assignment: CDR1 MNHNS and CDR2 SASEGT. The CDR3 is 14 amino acids.

This clonotype was seen ten or more times. This chain joins TRBV24-1 and TRBJ2-1, with unresolved D. With 4 bases removed from V and 6 bases from J, the gap between germline ends came to 3 bases. This CDR3 region has 11 residues. Germline V CDR1 and CDR2: KGHDR, SFDVKD. CDR3 protein: CATSDLNEQFF. CDR3 nucleotide sequence: TGTGCCACCAGTGACCTCAATGAGCAGTTCTTC.

This clonotype was seen a few times. This sequence joins TRBV7-9 and TRBJ1-4; D unclear. Germline V gives CDR1 SEHNR, CDR2 FQNEAQ (reference sequence). V lost 0 bases, J lost 7 bases, and 15 bases lay in between. This CDR3 region has 16 residues. The CDR3 protein is CASSLAVNPGTEKLFF. Written as DNA, the CDR3 is TGTGCCAGCAGCTTAGCGGTGAACCCGGGTACTGAAAAACTGTTTTTT. The variable domain in full, completed from reference TRBV7-9 and TRBJ1-4, reads DTGVSQNPRHKITKRGQNVTFRCDPISEHNRLYWYRQTLGQGPEFLTYFQNEAQLEKSRLLSDRFSAERPKGSFSTLEIQRTEQGDSAMYLCASSLAVNPGTEKLFFGSGTQLSVL.

This clonotype was detected only a few times. The chain carries TRBV15 and TRBJ1-1; maybe TRBD1 (6 bases). CDR3 size: 15 residues. V was trimmed by 0 bases and J by 4 bases, leaving 12 bases between them. Germline CDR1 reads LNHNV; CDR2 reads YYDKDF (reference sequence). The CDR3 region has the DNA TGTGCCACCAGCAGAGATGTGGGGGGCGGCACTGAAGCTTTCTTT. The encoded protein is CATSRDVGGGTEAFF.

This clonotype was observed a handful of times. The V call is TRBV20-1, the J call TRBJ2-5; D gene uncertain. The V end lost 0 bases, the J end lost 2 bases, and 10 bases lay between the germline ends. The CDR3 extends over 14 amino acids. CDR1 is DFQATT and CDR2 is SNEGSKA in the germline V gene (reference sequence). CDR3 in amino acids: CSARDWQGQETQYF. CDR3 nucleotide sequence: TGCAGTGCTAGAGATTGGCAAGGGCAAGAGACCCAGTACTTC.

This clonotype was counted between two and nine times. The genes are TRBV7-9 and TRBJ1-5; D unresolved. Germline V CDR1 and CDR2: SEHNR, FQNEAQ (reference sequence). The V and J ends lost 1 base and 1 base respectively, with 14 bases between them. This CDR3 contains 17 residues. The CDR3 reads CASSLEGGGSSNQPQHF. The CDR3 DNA reads TGTGCCAGCAGCTTAGAGGGTGGAGGTTCAAGCAATCAGCCCCAGCATTTT.

The chain has TRBV5-1 and TRBJ2-7; 7 bases are shared with TRBD1. The CDR3 covers 14 residues. J gave up 1 base and V 4 bases, and 5 bases lay outside the gene matches. Per germline, CDR1 SGHRS and CDR2 YFSETQ. The CDR3 spells CASSETGVSYEQYF. The CDR3 region has the DNA TGCGCCAGCAGCGAAACAGGGGTATCCTACGAGCAGTACTTC.

The chain couples TRBV7-3 to TRBJ2-1; TRBD1 agrees at 9 bases. The CDR3 is made up of 15 amino acids. CDR1 is SGHTA and CDR2 is FQGTGA in the germline V gene. Germline trimming cut 5 bases from V and 4 bases from J; bases unmatched to any gene: 6. DNA of the CDR3: TGTGCCAGCAGCCCCACCGGGACAGGGTACAATGAGCAGTTCTTC. Residues: CASSPTGTGYNEQFF.

The rearrangement links TRBV12-3 or TRBV12-4 to TRBJ2-1; D ambiguous. The CDR3 sequence is 12 residues long. V was cut by 6 bases and J by 10 bases, with 13 bases left in between. The CDR3 nucleotides read TGTGCCAGCAGCCCTGTGGGTACAGAGCAGTTCTTC. Translation: CASSPVGTEQFF.

A few counts support this clonotype. The rearrangement joins TRBV7-6 to TRBJ1-1, with TRBD1 as a possible D gene (5 bases). Per the germline V gene, CDR1 is SGHVS and CDR2 is FNYEAQ. The V end lost 3 bases, the J end lost 0 bases, and 5 bases lay between the germline ends. The CDR3 runs to 13 residues. In DNA form, the CDR3 reads TGTGCCAGCAGCTTGACAGTGAACACTGAAGCTTTCTTT. Its translation is CASSLTVNTEAFF.